A single sample is the source of the 12 T cell receptor beta chains below, sequenced in a study of blood T cell repertoires in COVID-19. TCRdb's copy holds only in-frame clones and misses some; the assay was immunoSEQ multiplex PCR. The table has about 120,000 clones, nearly 90% seen once. The sample taken for sequencing was peripheral blood. The source of these receptors is a human donor in a cohort sampled during active COVID-19.

This chain uses TRBV3-1 (or the pseudogene TRBV3-2) with TRBJ2-7, with a weak D call TRBD1 (6 bases). V was cut by 4 bases and J by 2 bases, with 9 bases left in between. The CDR3 has 13 residues. Germline V lookup: CDR1 LGHDT, CDR2 YNNKEL (reference sequence). The CDR3 region is CASSRDITYEQYF. The CDR3 bases are TGTGCCAGCAGCCGGGACATAACCTACGAGCAGTACTTC.

This chain joins TRBV5-6 and TRBJ1-5; D is undetermined. CDR3 length: 12 residues. Trimming removed 0 bases from V and 7 bases from J, with 5 bases in between. CDR1 is SGHDT, CDR2 YYEEEE, per germline. The DNA of the CDR3 is TGTGCCAGCAGCTTGGGGGAGCAGCCCCAGCATTTT. Residues: CASSLGEQPQHF. The whole variable domain, remainder taken from reference TRBV5-6 and TRBJ1-5, is DAGVTQSPTHLIKTRGQQVTLRCSPKSGHDTVSWYQQALGQGPQFIFQYYEEEERQRGNFPDRFSGHQFPNYSSELNVNALLLGDSALYLCASSLGEQPQHFGDGTRLSIL.

The gene calls are TRBV7-3 and TRBJ2-7; 8 bases match TRBD2. V dropped 5 bases and J dropped 3; count of bases not matched to a gene: 6. The CDR3 consists of 14 residues. The germline gives CDR1 SGHTA, CDR2 FQGTGA. CDR3 protein: CASSPTGLVYEQYF. Here the CDR3 DNA reads TGTGCCAGCAGCCCCACGGGACTAGTCTACGAGCAGTACTTC.

The rearrangement joins TRBV10-3 to TRBJ2-1; TRBD2 matches 9 bases. Per the germline V gene, CDR1 is ENHRY and CDR2 is SYGVKD. The CDR3 is made up of 14 amino acids. J lost 8 bases, V lost 6 bases, and 8 bases had no gene match. CDR3 bases: TGTGCCATCAGGGGCGGGAGGGACAACGATGAGCAGTTCTTC. It is translated as CAIRGGRDNDEQFF.

This chain uses TRBV19 with TRBJ1-5; TRBD1 is a possible D gene (6 bases). Germline CDR1 is LNHDA and CDR2 is SQIVND (reference sequence). Trimming removed 1 base at V and 4 bases at J, with 17 bases between. The CDR3 sequence is 17 residues long. CDR3 amino acids: CASSIGGGGGRNQPQHF. The CDR3 nucleotides read TGTGCCAGTAGTATAGGAGGAGGGGGGGGCCGGAATCAGCCCCAGCATTTT. The full variable domain, in which reference TRBV19 and TRBJ1-5 provide the parts outside the CDR3, is DGGITQSPKYLFRKEGQNVTLSCEQNLNHDAMYWYRQDPGQGLRLIYYSQIVNDFQKGDIAEGYSVSREKKESFPLTVTSAQKNPTAFYLCASSIGGGGGRNQPQHFGDGTRLSIL.

The J gene is TRBJ1-1, the V gene TRBV7-3, with TRBD1 matching 7 bases. Germline V gives CDR1 SGHTA, CDR2 FQGTGA. The CDR3 is made up of 16 amino acids. V lost 5 bases and J lost 2; bases outside the gene matches: 11. CDR3 DNA: TGTGCCAGCAGCACTCAAGGGGGCCGGATCAACACTGAAGCTTTCTTT. Protein: CASSTQGGRINTEAFF.

V gene TRBV25-1 combines with J gene TRBJ1-6, with 9 bases that match TRBD1. V dropped 7 bases and J dropped 7; count of bases not matched to a gene: 2. CDR1 is MGHDK, CDR2 SYGVNS, per germline. CDR3 length equals 13 residues. The CDR3: CASIDRGNSPLHF. Written as DNA, the CDR3 is TGTGCCAGCATAGACAGGGGGAATTCACCCCTCCACTTT.

V is TRBV29-1 and J is TRBJ1-6; 9 positions agree with TRBD1. This CDR3 comprises 14 residues. Germline loops: CDR1 SQVTM, CDR2 ANQGSEA. V lost 5 bases and J lost 10; bases outside the gene matches: 9. The CDR3 bases are TGCAGCGTTCGGACTGGGACAGGGAACTCACCCCTCCACTTT. Translated, it gives CSVRTGTGNSPLHF. Together with reference TRBV29-1 and TRBJ1-6, the CDR3 gives the full variable domain: SAVISQKPSRDICQRGTSLTIQCQVDSQVTMMFWYRQQPGQSLTLIATANQGSEATYESGFVIDKFPISRPNLTFSTLTVSNMSPEDSSIYLCSVRTGTGNSPLHFGNGTRLTVT.

The V and J genes are TRBV4-1 and TRBJ1-5, with D perhaps TRBD1 (5 bases). Germline CDR1 MGHRA, CDR2 YSYEKL. The CDR3 runs to 14 residues. The germline V and J ends were trimmed by 4 bases and 6 bases, with 13 bases remaining between them. The CDR3 region is CASSLLMGGQPQHF. CDR3 bases: TGCGCCAGCAGCCTCTTAATGGGGGGTCAGCCCCAGCATTTT.

The genes are TRBV14 and TRBJ2-1; the match to TRBD2 covers 11 bases. CDR1 and CDR2 (germline): SGHDN, FVKESK. The CDR3 runs 21 residues. V dropped 3 bases and J dropped 0; count of bases not matched to a gene: 16. The CDR3 sequence: CASSQPGLAGGPWSSYNEQFF. In DNA, the CDR3 is TGTGCCAGCAGCCAGCCCGGGCTAGCGGGAGGACCTTGGAGCTCCTACAATGAGCAGTTCTTC.

The V and J genes are TRBV6-2 or TRBV6-3 and TRBJ2-7; 11 nucleotides line up with TRBD1. The CDR3 spans 14 residues. Germline values: CDR1 MNHEY, CDR2 SVGEGT. Losses at the gene ends were 2 bases for V and 3 bases for J; bases not matched to a gene: 0. CDR3 DNA sequence: TGTGCCAGCAGTTACGGGACAGGGGGCTACGAGCAGTACTTC. Its protein product is CASSYGTGGYEQYF.

The chain joins TRBV4-1 to TRBJ1-3; tentative D call: TRBD1 (5 bases). Germline lookup yields CDR1 MGHRA and CDR2 YSYEKL. The CDR3 runs to 17 residues. Trimming took off 5 bases at V and 0 bases at J, with 17 bases between the two ends. In DNA, the CDR3 is TGCGCCAGCAGCGCAGGGTCCCGGGTCCTCTCTGGAAACACCATATATTTT. It translates to CASSAGSRVLSGNTIYF.